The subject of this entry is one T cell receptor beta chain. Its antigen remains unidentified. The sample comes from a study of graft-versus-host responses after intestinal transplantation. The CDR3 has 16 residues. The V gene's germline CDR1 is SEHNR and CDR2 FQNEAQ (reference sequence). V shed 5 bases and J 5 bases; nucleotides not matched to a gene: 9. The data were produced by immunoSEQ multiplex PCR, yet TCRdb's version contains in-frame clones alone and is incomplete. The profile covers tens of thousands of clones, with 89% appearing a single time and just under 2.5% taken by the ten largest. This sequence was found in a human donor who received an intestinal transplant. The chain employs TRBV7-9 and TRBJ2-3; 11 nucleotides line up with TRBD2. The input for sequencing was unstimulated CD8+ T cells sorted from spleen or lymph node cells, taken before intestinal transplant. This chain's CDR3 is CASSTALAGGQDTQYF. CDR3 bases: TGTGCCAGCAGCACCGCCCTAGCGGGGGGCCAAGATACGCAGTATTTT.